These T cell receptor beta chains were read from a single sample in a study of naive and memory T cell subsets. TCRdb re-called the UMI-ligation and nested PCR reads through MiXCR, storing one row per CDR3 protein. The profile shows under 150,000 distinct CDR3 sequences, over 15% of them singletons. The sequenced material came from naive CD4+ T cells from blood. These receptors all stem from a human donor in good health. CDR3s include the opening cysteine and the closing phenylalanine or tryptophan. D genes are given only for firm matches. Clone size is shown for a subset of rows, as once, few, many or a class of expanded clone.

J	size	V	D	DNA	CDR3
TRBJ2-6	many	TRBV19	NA	TGTGCCAGTAGTCCAAGAGGACGGACCCCCTCTGGGGCCAACGTCCTGACTTTC	CASSPRGRTPSGANVLTF
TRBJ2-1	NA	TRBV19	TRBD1	TGTGCCAGTCGCCGAAGTCAGGGGGCACCCCAGAACAATGAGCAGTTCTTC	CASRRSQGAPQNNEQFF
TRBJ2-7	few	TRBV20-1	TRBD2	TGCAGTGCCCGGACTAGCGGCCGCTCCTACGAGCAGTACTTC	CSARTSGRSYEQYF
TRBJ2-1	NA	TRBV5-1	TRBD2	TGCGCCAGCAGCGGAACGACTAGCGGGGGGCAGTTCTTC	CASSGTTSGGQFF
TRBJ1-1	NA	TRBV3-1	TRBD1	TGTGCCAGCAGCCCCGACAGGGAGAACACTGAAGCTTTCTTT	CASSPDRENTEAFF
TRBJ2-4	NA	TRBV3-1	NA	TGTGCCAGCAGCCAAAATGTCCTAGTCAAAAACATTCAGTACTTC	CASSQNVLVKNIQYF
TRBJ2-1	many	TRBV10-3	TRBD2	TGTGCCATCAGTGGCCAGGCGGGGCTAGCGGGGGCCGACGGTTTCTTC	CAISGQAGLAGADGFF
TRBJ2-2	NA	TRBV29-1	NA	TGCAGCGTTGCGGGCAGTACCACGAACACCGGGGAGCTGTTTTTT	CSVAGSTTNTGELFF
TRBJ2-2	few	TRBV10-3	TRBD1	TGTGCCATCACAAGACAGGGCGGCACCGGGGAGCTGTTTTTT	CAITRQGGTGELFF
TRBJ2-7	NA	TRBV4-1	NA	TGCGCCAGCAGCCAACCCAGGACCTCCTACGAGCAGTACTTC	CASSQPRTSYEQYF
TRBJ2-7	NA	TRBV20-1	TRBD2	TGCAGTGCAGCCCGACCCCAGCGGGGGCTCTACGAGCAGTACTTC	CSAARPQRGLYEQYF
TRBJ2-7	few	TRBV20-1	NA	TGCAGTGCTTTCCTAAAAACCTACGAGCAGTACTTC	CSAFLKTYEQYF
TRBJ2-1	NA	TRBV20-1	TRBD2	TGCAGTGCTAGTCGTCTAGCGGGAAACAATGAGCAGTTCTTC	CSASRLAGNNEQFF
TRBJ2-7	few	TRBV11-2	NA	TGTGCCAGCAGCCGCGAGGGACACGAGCAGTACTTC	CASSREGHEQYF
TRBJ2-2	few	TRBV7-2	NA	TGTGCCAGCAGCTTACCGAAAATGAGAGGACCCTCGAACACCGGGGAGCTGTTTTTT	CASSLPKMRGPSNTGELFF
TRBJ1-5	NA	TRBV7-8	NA	TGTGCCAGCAGCAACCCGGACAGATGGAGCAATCAGCCCCAGCATTTT	CASSNPDRWSNQPQHF
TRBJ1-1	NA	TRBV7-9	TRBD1	TGTGCCAGCAGCTTCGGGGACAGGAGGAACACTGAAGCTTTCTTT	CASSFGDRRNTEAFF